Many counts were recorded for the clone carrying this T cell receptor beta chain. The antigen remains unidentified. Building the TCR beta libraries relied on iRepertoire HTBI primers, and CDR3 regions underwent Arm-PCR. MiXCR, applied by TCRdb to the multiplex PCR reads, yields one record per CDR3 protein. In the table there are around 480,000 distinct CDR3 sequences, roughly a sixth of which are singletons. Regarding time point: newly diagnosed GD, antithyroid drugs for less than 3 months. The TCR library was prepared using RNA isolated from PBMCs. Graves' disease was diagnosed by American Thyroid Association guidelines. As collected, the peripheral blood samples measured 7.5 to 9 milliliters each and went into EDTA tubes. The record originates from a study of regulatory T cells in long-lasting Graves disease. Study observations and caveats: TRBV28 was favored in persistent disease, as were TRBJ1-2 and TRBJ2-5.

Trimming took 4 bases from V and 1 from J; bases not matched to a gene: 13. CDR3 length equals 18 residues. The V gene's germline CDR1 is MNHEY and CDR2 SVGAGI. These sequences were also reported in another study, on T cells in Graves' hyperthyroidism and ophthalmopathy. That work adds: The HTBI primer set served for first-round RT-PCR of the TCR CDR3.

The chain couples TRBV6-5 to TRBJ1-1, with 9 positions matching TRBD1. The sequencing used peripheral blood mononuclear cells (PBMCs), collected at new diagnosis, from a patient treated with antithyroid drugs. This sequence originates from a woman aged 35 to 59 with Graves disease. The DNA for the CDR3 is TGTGCCAGCAGTTCTCTCGGACAGGGGCTTGGCGGGAACACTGAAGCTTTCTTT. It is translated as CASSSLGQGLGGNTEAFF.